The 18 T cell receptor beta chains presented below share a single source sample, sequenced in a study of T cell repertoires in cytomegalovirus infection. TCRdb independently ran MiXCR on the reads; one entry per CDR3 protein. The sample gives 180,000 or so distinct CDR3 sequences, approximately 18% of which show up once; less than 25% is in the top ten. The specimen sequenced was CD8+ T cells from PBMCs. These receptors all come from a human donor in good health (CMV status not recorded). Some clones in this sample may be carry-over from other donors' samples.

This clonotype was detected a few times. V gene TRBV7-9 combines with J gene TRBJ1-2; D gene unclear. Germline CDR1 reads SEHNR; CDR2 reads FQNEAQ (reference sequence). The CDR3 sequence is 12 residues long. V was clipped by 7 bases and J by 4 bases, with 10 bases between them. CDR3 DNA sequence: TGTGCCAGCACCTCTGACGGCTATGGCTACACCTTC. Protein sequence: CASTSDGYGYTF.

This clonotype has only a few counts. V and J are TRBV7-9 and TRBJ1-1; a weak D match, TRBD1 (5 bases). There are 12 residues in the CDR3. V gave up 10 bases and J gave up 4 bases, with 13 bases separating them. Germline V gene sequence: CDR1 SEHNR, CDR2 FQNEAQ (reference sequence). The CDR3 sequence: CATEGLGTEAFF. The CDR3 DNA is TGTGCCACTGAGGGGCTGGGCACTGAAGCTTTCTTT.

This clonotype has more than one count but fewer than ten. This chain uses TRBV28 with TRBJ2-7; weak D call: TRBD1 (6 bases). The CDR3 has 14 amino acids. Germline lookup yields CDR1 MDHEN and CDR2 SYDVKM. Trimming left V 2 bases short and J 2 bases short, with 10 bases between. The DNA of the CDR3 is TGTGCCAGCAGTTTACCCCGGGACACCTACGAGCAGTACTTC. Translated, it gives CASSLPRDTYEQYF.

The V and J genes are TRBV12-3 or TRBV12-4 and TRBJ1-1; no clear D. This CDR3 region has 14 residues. Trimming stripped 7 bases from V and 1 base from J, with 13 bases between. The CDR3 bases are TGTGCCAGCACCCTAGCGGCTTCGAACACTGAAGCTTTCTTT. Translated, it gives CASTLAASNTEAFF.

In its sample, this clonotype was seen a few times. The rearrangement links TRBV5-1 to TRBJ1-5; no definite D call. CDR3 length equals 13 residues. Germline loops: CDR1 SGHRS, CDR2 YFSETQ. V was clipped by 2 bases and J by 3 bases, with 6 bases between them. The CDR3 sequence is CASSFGYNQPQHF. In DNA form, the CDR3 reads TGCGCCAGCAGCTTCGGGTACAATCAGCCCCAGCATTTT.

This clonotype was detected many times. V usage is TRBV24-1 and J usage is TRBJ2-6; no firm D call. Between the trimmed V and J ends, which lost 7 bases and 2 bases, there was a span of 8 bases. CDR3 length equals 14 residues. Germline CDR1 KGHDR, CDR2 SFDVKD. The CDR3 region is CATSQAAGANVLTF. The CDR3 bases are TGTGCCACCAGCCAGGCAGCTGGGGCCAACGTCCTGACTTTC.

This clonotype was picked up a small number of times. The chain has TRBV7-9 and TRBJ2-1; the D gene is possibly TRBD1 (6 bases). V lost 5 bases and J 8 bases, leaving 22 bases between the germline ends. Germline CDR1 and CDR2: SEHNR and FQNEAQ (reference sequence). The CDR3 totals 16 residues. This CDR3 reads CASSLRDTSAIDEQFF. The DNA of the CDR3 is TGTGCCAGCAGCCTCCGGGACACCTCAGCTATAGATGAGCAGTTCTTC.

This clonotype was found a few times. The chain couples TRBV7-9 to TRBJ2-7; D tentatively reads TRBD1 or TRBD2 (6 bases each). The length of the CDR3 is 14 residues. V lost 5 bases and J lost 5, with 16 bases in between. CDR1 SEHNR and CDR2 FQNEAQ come from the germline V gene (reference sequence). This chain's CDR3 is CASSPFGGLDEQYF. In DNA, the CDR3 is TGTGCCAGCAGCCCATTTGGGGGGCTGGACGAGCAGTACTTC.

This clonotype was counted at least ten times. The chain joins TRBV7-2 to TRBJ2-7, with a tentative D call TRBD1 (5 bases). The CDR3 consists of 15 residues. Trimming removed 0 bases at V and 6 bases at J, with 15 bases between. Germline CDR1 reads SGHTA; CDR2 reads FQGNSA. CDR3 amino acids: CASSLAPSGKGEQYF. As DNA, the CDR3 is TGTGCCAGCAGCTTAGCCCCTTCAGGGAAGGGCGAGCAGTACTTC.

This clonotype was observed a handful of times. The rearrangement links TRBV3-1 to TRBJ2-3, with TRBD2 identical over 8 bases. The CDR3 totals 16 residues. Germline V gene sequence: CDR1 LGHDT, CDR2 YNNKEL (reference sequence). The trim removed 1 base at V and 6 bases at J, leaving 9 bases unmatched. Written as DNA, the CDR3 is TGTGCCAGCAGCCAAGGCGGCGGGGGGCAACACGATACGCAGTATTTT. It encodes CASSQGGGGQHDTQYF.

The chain couples TRBV5-4 to TRBJ2-1; TRBD2 matches at 8 bases. Germline loops: CDR1 SGHNT, CDR2 YYREEE (reference sequence). Trimming cost V 4 bases and J 9 bases; bases outside gene matches: 18. The CDR3 is 17 amino acids. This CDR3 reads CASSPAPAGAALGEQFF. The CDR3 coding sequence is TGTGCCAGCAGCCCGGCCCCAGCGGGGGCTGCGCTGGGTGAGCAGTTCTTC.

This clonotype has a single count. J is TRBJ2-1 and V is TRBV20-1; TRBD2 matches at 7 bases. J was trimmed by 7 bases and V by 2 bases; bases with no gene match: 14. This CDR3 comprises 16 residues. The germline V gene encodes CDR1 DFQATT and CDR2 SNEGSKA (reference sequence). CDR3 region: CSARPGAGVKTNEQFF. The CDR3 DNA follows: TGCAGTGCTAGACCCGGGGCGGGGGTAAAGACGAATGAGCAGTTCTTC.

The table lists this clonotype with many counts. The chain joins TRBV7-2 to TRBJ1-1, with 12 bases identical to TRBD1. J lost 6 bases, V lost 5 bases, and 13 bases had no gene match. Germline CDR1 is SGHTA and CDR2 is FQGNSA. The length of the CDR3 is 17 residues. CDR3: CASSDPGQGALSAEAFF. The CDR3 DNA sequence: TGTGCCAGCAGCGATCCGGGACAGGGGGCTCTAAGTGCTGAAGCTTTCTTT.

J is TRBJ2-7 and V is TRBV28, with 7 bases that match TRBD1. Germline CDR1 reads MDHEN; CDR2 reads SYDVKM. Trimming cost V 6 bases and J 3 bases; bases outside gene matches: 11. The CDR3 sequence is 15 residues long. The CDR3 region is CASRLSGRGNYEQYF. The CDR3 coding sequence is TGTGCCAGCAGGCTCTCGGGCAGGGGGAACTACGAGCAGTACTTC.

The CDR3 DNA reads as TGTGCCAGCAGCTTAGGACAGGCTATTAATAGCAATCAGCCCCAGCATTTT. Encoded protein: CASSLGQAINSNQPQHF. The V gene is TRBV7-8, the J gene TRBJ1-5, with D tentatively TRBD1 (6 bases). CDR3 length: 17 residues. Deletions cut 1 base from V and 0 bases from J, with 13 bases between. CDR1 and CDR2 (germline): SGHVS, FQNEAQ.

This clonotype has just a few counts. J is TRBJ2-2 and V is TRBV24-1; D is possibly TRBD1 (6 bases). The CDR3 covers 14 residues. Germline loops: CDR1 KGHDR, CDR2 SFDVKD. V gave up 9 bases and J gave up 1 base, with 11 bases separating them. The CDR3 DNA reads TGTGCCACCCAAGACAGGCAGAACACCGGGGAGCTGTTTTTT. It encodes CATQDRQNTGELFF.

The chain uses TRBV7-6 and TRBJ2-1; D is possibly TRBD2 (5 bases). The germline V and J ends were trimmed by 1 base and 8 bases, with 12 bases remaining between them. Germline CDR1 and CDR2: SGHVS and FNYEAQ. The CDR3 has 14 amino acids. The CDR3 coding sequence is TGTGCCAGCAGCTTAGGACGGTTCGGGGATGAGCAGTTCTTC. Amino acid sequence: CASSLGRFGDEQFF.

The V gene is TRBV11-2, the J gene TRBJ2-1; D might be TRBD2 (6 bases). V was clipped by 5 bases and J by 8 bases, with 13 bases between them. Per the germline V gene, CDR1 is SGHAT and CDR2 is FQNNGV. This CDR3 has 13 residues. Here the CDR3 reads CASSPGGRYEQFF. In DNA, the CDR3 is TGTGCCAGCAGCCCCGGGGGAAGGTATGAGCAGTTCTTC.